Each of the 26 T cell receptor beta chains below was sequenced from the same sample in a study of blood T cells in healthy people across ages. The second PCR ran about 6 to 12 cycles with a sample-barcoded 5' primer and J-beta primers. TCRdb recomputed calls from the 5' RACE reads with MiXCR, one row per CDR3 protein. The sample records 660,000 or so distinct CDR3 sequences, 58% being singletons. The material sequenced was blood. The receptors derive from a man aged 55 to 70 in good health.

The chain uses TRBV5-1 and TRBJ2-1, with 8 bases matching TRBD2. Germline V lookup: CDR1 SGHRS, CDR2 YFSETQ. V lost 1 base, J lost 3 bases, and 12 bases stayed unmatched. The CDR3 sequence is 18 residues long. CDR3 coding DNA: TGCGCCAGCAGCTTGCGTCCGGGGGGGCCCAATGTCTACAATGAGCAGTTCTTC. This gives the protein CASSLRPGGPNVYNEQFF.

This clonotype was seen only a few times. V usage is TRBV5-1 and J usage is TRBJ2-4; unclear D gene. CDR3 length: 14 amino acids. V lost 2 bases and J lost 6, with 12 bases in between. The germline V gene has CDR1 SGHRS and CDR2 YFSETQ. The CDR3, as DNA: TGCGCCAGCAGCTTCGACACCCACTTAAACATTCAGTACTTC. Protein product: CASSFDTHLNIQYF.

This clonotype was seen more than once but under ten times. V gene TRBV5-6 combines with J gene TRBJ2-7; D is tentatively TRBD1 or TRBD2 (6 bases each). Germline V lookup: CDR1 SGHDT, CDR2 YYEEEE. This CDR3 is built from 15 residues. With 3 bases removed from V and 3 bases from J, the gap between germline ends came to 16 bases. CDR3 residues: CASSWIRGGNYEQYF. The CDR3 DNA reads as TGTGCCAGCAGCTGGATTAGAGGGGGGAACTACGAGCAGTACTTC.

This rearrangement joins TRBV3-1 to TRBJ2-1, with D possibly being TRBD2 (5 bases). Trimming pared 7 bases from V and 0 bases from J, leaving 13 bases between. The CDR3 runs to 15 residues. Looked up from germline, CDR1 is LGHDT and CDR2 is YNNKEL (reference sequence). CDR3 nucleotides: TGTGCCAGCAAATCGGGGTCCCACTCCTACAATGAGCAGTTCTTC. Translation gives CASKSGSHSYNEQFF.

In regard to this clonotype: A much larger clone sits a single nucleotide away, making a read error possible. V usage is TRBV28 and J usage is TRBJ2-7; perhaps TRBD1 as D (6 bases). CDR3 length: 14 residues. From germline, CDR1 is MDHEN and CDR2 SYDVKM. V gave up 6 bases and J gave up 2 bases, with 14 bases separating them. The CDR3, as DNA: TGTGCCAGCAGCCAACCGGGACAAGCCTACGAGCAGTACTTC. Translating gives CASSQPGQAYEQYF.

This clonotype has a single count. The CDR3 spells CASSPGLDGGYTF. The CDR3 DNA is TGTGCCAGCAGCCCCGGGCTAGATGGTGGCTACACCTTC. The chain joins TRBV3-1 to TRBJ1-2, with D uncertain. Germline lookup yields CDR1 LGHDT and CDR2 YNNKEL (reference sequence). Trimming cost V 4 bases and J 7 bases, with 13 bases left between them. CDR3 length: 13 residues.

This clonotype has more than one count but fewer than ten. CDR3 bases: TGTGCCACCAGCTCCGGCAGGTACCAAGAGACCCAGTACTTC. Protein: CATSSGRYQETQYF. The chain couples TRBV15 to TRBJ2-5; D gene unclear. The germline gives CDR1 LNHNV, CDR2 YYDKDF (reference sequence). V was shortened by 5 bases and J by 0 bases, with 10 bases between the two germline ends. This CDR3 is 14 amino acids long. Using reference TRBV15 and TRBJ2-5 for the parts outside the CDR3, the full variable domain is DAMVIQNPRYQVTQFGKPVTLSCSQTLNHNVMYWYQQKSSQAPKLLFHYYDKDFNNEADTPDNFQSRRPNTSFCFLDIRSPGLGDTAMYLCATSSGRYQETQYFGPGTRLLVL.

The rearrangement uses TRBV5-1 and TRBJ2-5, with D possibly matching TRBD2 (6 bases). V lost 3 bases and J lost 5, with 17 bases in between. The length of the CDR3 is 15 residues. Per the germline V gene, CDR1 is SGHRS and CDR2 is YFSETQ. Here the CDR3 reads CASSSGLTLRETQYF. CDR3 bases: TGCGCCAGCAGCTCGGGACTTACTCTCAGGGAGACCCAGTACTTC. Full variable domain (missing parts from reference TRBV5-1 and TRBJ2-5): KAGVTQTPRYLIKTRGQQVTLSCSPISGHRSVSWYQQTPGQGLQFLFEYFSETQRNKGNFPGRFSGRQFSNSRSEMNVSTLELGDSALYLCASSSGLTLRETQYFGPGTRLLVL.

This clonotype occurred once. Here the CDR3 omits its conserved ending phenylalanine or tryptophan, so a read error is the likely source. J is TRBJ2-3 and V is TRBV5-1; D gene uncertain. V was cut by 0 bases and J by 1 base, with 12 bases left in between. CDR1 and CDR2 from the germline V gene are SGHRS and YFSETQ. The CDR3 covers 16 residues. In nucleotides, the CDR3 is TGCGCCAGCAGCTTGGGAATTCAATCGGGCACAGATACGCAGTATCTT. Translated: CASSLGIQSGTDTQYL.

The chain couples TRBV19 to TRBJ2-1; unclear D gene. Trimming left V 7 bases short and J 6 bases short, with 7 bases between. This CDR3 is 11 amino acids long. Per germline, CDR1 LNHDA and CDR2 SQIVND (reference sequence). CDR3 protein: CASIGFNEQFF. The CDR3 region has the DNA TGTGCCAGTATCGGGTTCAATGAGCAGTTCTTC.

This chain links TRBV7-2 with TRBJ2-5; a possible D gene is TRBD1 (6 bases). V lost 4 bases to trimming and J lost 1 base, with 10 bases between them. In germline, CDR1 is SGHTA, CDR2 FQGNSA. The CDR3 sequence is 14 residues long. CDR3 region: CASSSDRFQETQYF. As DNA, the CDR3 is TGTGCCAGCAGCTCAGACAGGTTCCAAGAGACCCAGTACTTC.

This clonotype was found many times. The chain couples TRBV28 to TRBJ1-1; unclear D gene. The CDR3 is made up of 14 amino acids. Trimming left V 6 bases short and J 2 bases short, with 13 bases between. The germline CDR1 and CDR2 sequences are MDHEN and SYDVKM. Written as DNA, the CDR3 is TGTGCCAGCAGCCCCGGCGGGTTAAACACTGAAGCTTTCTTT. Translation gives CASSPGGLNTEAFF.

This rearrangement joins TRBV4-2 to TRBJ1-2, with a tentative D call TRBD1 (6 bases). Germline-derived CDR1 and CDR2 are LGHNA and YNFKEQ. This CDR3 has 15 amino acids. The ends were cut back, 4 bases at V and 4 bases at J, with 16 bases in the middle. CDR3 region: CASSLNTGTPYGYTF. CDR3 bases: TGTGCCAGCAGCCTTAATACCGGGACACCCTATGGCTACACCTTC.

This clonotype was detected a few times. The rearrangement uses TRBV29-1 and TRBJ2-2; possible D gene TRBD1, 5 bases. V lost 5 bases, J lost 5 bases, and 9 bases lay in between. Germline V gives CDR1 SQVTM, CDR2 ANQGSEA. This CDR3 spans 12 amino acids. CDR3 nucleotides: TGCAGCGTTACTTCAGGGACCGGGGAGCTGTTTTTT. It translates to CSVTSGTGELFF.

This chain joins TRBV6-1 and TRBJ2-2; tentatively, D is TRBD1 (5 bases). This CDR3 region has 15 residues. Germline CDR1 MNHNS, CDR2 SASEGT. V gave up 2 bases and J gave up 5 bases, with 12 bases separating them. CDR3 in amino acids: CASSEPRRGTGELFF. The CDR3 DNA follows: TGTGCCAGCAGTGAACCCCGTAGGGGAACCGGGGAGCTGTTTTTT.

J is TRBJ2-5 and V is TRBV9; D perhaps matches TRBD2 (6 bases). The CDR3 contains 15 residues. Deletions cut 3 bases from V and 7 bases from J, with 19 bases between. Looked up from germline, CDR1 is SGDLS and CDR2 is YYNGEE. In DNA, the CDR3 is TGTGCCAGCAGCGCTTTAAACGGCGGGGCTGGGACCCAGTACTTC. Protein sequence: CASSALNGGAGTQYF.

This clonotype appeared a few times. This may be a read error, as it is one base from a much larger clone. The V and J genes are TRBV29-1 and TRBJ2-5; D not resolved. CDR3 length equals 13 residues. Trimming left V 7 bases short and J 5 bases short, with 17 bases between. The germline V gene has CDR1 SQVTM and CDR2 ANQGSEA. Here the CDR3 DNA reads TGCAGCGCCGTCCGAGCGTCGGTGGAGACCCAGTACTTC. Translated, it gives CSAVRASVETQYF.

This clonotype was seen a few times. V gene TRBV12-3 or TRBV12-4 combines with J gene TRBJ2-5; perhaps TRBD2 as D (6 bases). V was clipped by 10 bases and J by 4 bases, with 16 bases between them. CDR3 size: 13 residues. The CDR3 DNA reads as TGTGCCACTTCCCGGGGGTTGGGAGAGACCCAGTACTTC. It encodes CATSRGLGETQYF.

The chain's CDR3 is CASSSTDPYNSPLHF. Written as DNA, the CDR3 is TGCGCCAGCAGCTCGACAGACCCTTATAATTCACCCCTCCACTTT. This chain uses TRBV5-1 with TRBJ1-6, with a weak D call TRBD1 (5 bases). This CDR3 has 15 amino acids. Trimming took 3 bases from V and 4 from J, leaving 11 bases between them. Germline CDR1 reads SGHRS; CDR2 reads YFSETQ.

The J gene is TRBJ2-3, the V gene TRBV6-2 or TRBV6-3; possibly TRBD2 for D (6 bases). V lost 0 bases to trimming and J lost 14 bases, with 18 bases between them. CDR1 and CDR2 from the germline V gene are MNHEY and SVGEGT. The CDR3 sequence is 14 residues long. CDR3 nucleotide sequence: TGTGCCAGCAGTTACTCGAAGTCGGGACTCCCTATGTATTTT. The encoded protein is CASSYSKSGLPMYF.

This rearrangement joins TRBV20-1 to TRBJ2-5; D is perhaps TRBD2 (5 bases). Germline V gene data show CDR1 as DFQATT and CDR2 as SNEGSKA (reference sequence). The CDR3 length is 13 residues. Trimming took 6 bases from V and 5 from J, leaving 16 bases between them. CDR3 coding DNA: TGCAGTGCGGGCGGGCTGGGCCACGAGACCCAGTACTTC. Translating gives CSAGGLGHETQYF.

V and J are TRBV12-3 or TRBV12-4 and TRBJ1-4; 7 bases fit TRBD1. V lost 1 base, J lost 6 bases, and 2 bases stayed unmatched. The CDR3 spans 14 residues. This chain's CDR3 is CASSLGTGYEKLFF. The DNA of the CDR3 is TGTGCCAGCAGTTTAGGGACAGGATATGAAAAACTGTTTTTT.

As DNA, the CDR3 is TGTGCCAGCAGCCAAGCGTTGGGGCGCGTTGGCGACTACACCTTC. This translates into CASSQALGRVGDYTF. V and J are TRBV3-1 and TRBJ1-2; TRBD1 might be the D (5 bases). V gave up 1 base and J gave up 10 bases, with 19 bases separating them. This CDR3 has 15 residues. CDR1 and CDR2 (germline): LGHDT, YNNKEL (reference sequence).

This sequence joins TRBV10-3 and TRBJ1-1; 8 positions match TRBD1. The CDR3 sequence is 15 residues long. The J segment lost 1 base and the V segment lost 4 bases, leaving 5 bases of the junction unmatched. The V gene's germline CDR1 is ENHRY and CDR2 SYGVKD. CDR3 nucleotide sequence: TGTGCCATCAGTGGCCCTGGACAGGGGAACACTGAAGCTTTCTTT. Amino acids: CAISGPGQGNTEAFF.

J is TRBJ1-4 and V is TRBV3-1; possible D gene TRBD1, 5 bases. The ends were cut back, 4 bases at V and 3 bases at J, with 15 bases in the middle. The CDR3 loop spans 16 amino acids. Germline-derived CDR1 and CDR2 are LGHDT and YNNKEL (reference sequence). The CDR3 DNA follows: TGTGCCAGCAGCCCAGATTGGGGGACGGCTAATGAAAAACTGTTTTTT. Translation gives CASSPDWGTANEKLFF. The full variable domain, completed using reference TRBV3-1 and TRBJ1-4, is DTAVSQTPKYLVTQMGNDKSIKCEQNLGHDTMYWYKQDSKKFLKIMFSYNNKELIINETVPNRFSPKSPDKAHLNLHINSLELGDSAVYFCASSPDWGTANEKLFFGSGTQLSVL.

The rearrangement joins TRBV12-3 or TRBV12-4 to TRBJ1-2; TRBD1 is a possible D gene (6 bases). The CDR3 is 13 amino acids. Between the trimmed V and J ends, which lost 1 base and 4 bases, there was a span of 7 bases. As DNA, the CDR3 is TGTGCCAGCAGTTTAGAGGACAGCTATGGCTACACCTTC. It yields the protein CASSLEDSYGYTF.